The rows below give T cell receptor beta chains drawn from one sample of a study of T cell repertoires in cytomegalovirus infection. Using its own MiXCR run on the reads, TCRdb lists one record per CDR3 protein. The sample records 250,000 to 300,000 distinct CDR3 sequences, roughly an eighth being singletons. The sequenced sample consisted of PBMCs. These receptors were obtained from a human donor in good health (CMV status not recorded). Some clones in this sample may be carry-over from other donors' samples. CDR3s include the opening cysteine and the closing phenylalanine or tryptophan. D genes are given only for firm matches. Size tells how often a clone was seen (once, few, many) or the class of an expanded clone, and some rows leave it out.

D | size | J | V | DNA | CDR3
TRBD1 | NA | TRBJ1-5 | TRBV19 | TGTGCCAGTATAGTCGGACAGGGGGATAGCAATCAGCCCCAGCATTTT | CASIVGQGDSNQPQHF
NA | few | TRBJ1-2 | TRBV12-3/TRBV12-4 | TGTGCCAGCAGTGCTGACGACTATGGCTACACCTTC | CASSADDYGYTF
NA | many | TRBJ2-2 | TRBV7-3 | TGTGCCAGCAGCCTACGACAGGCACCGAACACCGGGGAGCTGTTTTTT | CASSLRQAPNTGELFF
NA | many | TRBJ1-2 | TRBV7-3 | TGTGCCAGCAGCGTTAGAGGCGGCGGGGAATACACCTTC | CASSVRGGGEYTF
NA | few | TRBJ2-1 | TRBV7-9 | TGTGCCAGCAGCTTCCCTTTAGGGACCTACAATGAGCAGTTCTTC | CASSFPLGTYNEQFF
TRBD1 | NA | TRBJ2-6 | TRBV27 | TGTGCCAGCCGGTCCGGACAGGGCACTGGGGCCAACGTCCTGACTTTC | CASRSGQGTGANVLTF
NA | few | TRBJ2-7 | TRBV6-2/TRBV6-3 | TGTGCCAGCAGTTTTAGGGTCTACGAGCAGTACTTC | CASSFRVYEQYF
NA | many | TRBJ2-3 | TRBV27 | TGTGCCAGCAGAGGACTAACTACTAGCACAGATACGCAGTATTTT | CASRGLTTSTDTQYF
TRBD2 | many | TRBJ2-5 | TRBV7-2 | TGTGCCAGCAGCTTAGTGCTGACTAGCGGGAGGGCCTCAGAGACCCAGTACTTC | CASSLVLTSGRASETQYF
NA | few | TRBJ2-2 | TRBV12-3/TRBV12-4 | TGTGCCAGCAGTTTTGCCCCTCAGGTAGCGGGGGAGCTGTTTTTT | CASSFAPQVAGELFF
TRBD1 | many | TRBJ2-7 | TRBV15 | TGTGCCACCAGCAAAGACAGGGAGTTCTCCTACGAGCAGTACTTC | CATSKDREFSYEQYF
NA | many | TRBJ1-4 | TRBV7-2 | TGTGCCAGCAGTTATTCAACTAATGAAAAACTGTTTTTT | CASSYSTNEKLFF
TRBD2 | NA | TRBJ2-1 | TRBV29-1 | TGCAGGGTCGGGACTAGCGGGAGGCTTGGGTACAATGAGCAGTTCTTC | CRVGTSGRLGYNEQFF
TRBD2 | many | TRBJ2-1 | TRBV27 | TGTGCCAGCAGTTTATATCCAGGGACTAGCGGGAGGCTGTTCTACAATGAGCAGTTCTTC | CASSLYPGTSGRLFYNEQFF
NA | many | TRBJ1-1 | TRBV19 | TGTGCCAGTACCCCCTCCGGCAGAGCGACTGAAGCTTTCTTT | CASTPSGRATEAFF
TRBD1 | NA | TRBJ1-5 | TRBV20-1 | TGCAGTGCTAACAGGGGTAATCAGCCCCAGCATTTT | CSANRGNQPQHF
TRBD2 | many | TRBJ2-1 | TRBV7-2 | TGTGCCAGCAGCTTACTAGCGGCCACTGAGCAGTTCTTC | CASSLLAATEQFF
TRBD2 | many | TRBJ2-7 | TRBV7-2 | TGTGCCAGCAATCCGACTAGCGGGTTTTACGAGCAGTACTTC | CASNPTSGFYEQYF
TRBD1 | few | TRBJ2-7 | TRBV29-1 | TGCAGCGTTCCCGGGACAGGCTCCTACGAGCAGTACTTC | CSVPGTGSYEQYF
NA | many | TRBJ2-1 | TRBV6-5 | TGTGCCAGCAGGGGTACTCACTCCCCTTACAATGAGCAGTTCTTC | CASRGTHSPYNEQFF
TRBD1 | NA | TRBJ1-2 | TRBV28 | TGTGCCAGCAGTTGGGGACAGTCTAGCTATGGCTACACCTTC | CASSWGQSSYGYTF
TRBD2 | NA | TRBJ2-7 | TRBV20-1 | TGCAGTGCTAGGTCGGCGGGAGGGGTCTACGAGCAGTACTTC | CSARSAGGVYEQYF
NA | NA | TRBJ2-1 | TRBV7-9 | TGTGCCAGCTTGGATAGATCCGATGAGCAGTTCTTC | CASLDRSDEQFF
NA | NA | TRBJ2-7 | TRBV5-1 | TGCGCCAGCAGCTCGGACTCGCCTTATGTCGAGCAGTACTTC | CASSSDSPYVEQYF
TRBD1 | many | TRBJ2-6 | TRBV19 | TGTGCCAGTAGTCTCTCGACAGGGGGCGAGTCTGGGGCCAACGTCCTGACTTTC | CASSLSTGGESGANVLTF
TRBD2 | few | TRBJ2-3 | TRBV25-1 | TGTGCCAGCAGTTCCTTAGCGGGAGTGGGGTCAGATACGCAGTATTTT | CASSSLAGVGSDTQYF